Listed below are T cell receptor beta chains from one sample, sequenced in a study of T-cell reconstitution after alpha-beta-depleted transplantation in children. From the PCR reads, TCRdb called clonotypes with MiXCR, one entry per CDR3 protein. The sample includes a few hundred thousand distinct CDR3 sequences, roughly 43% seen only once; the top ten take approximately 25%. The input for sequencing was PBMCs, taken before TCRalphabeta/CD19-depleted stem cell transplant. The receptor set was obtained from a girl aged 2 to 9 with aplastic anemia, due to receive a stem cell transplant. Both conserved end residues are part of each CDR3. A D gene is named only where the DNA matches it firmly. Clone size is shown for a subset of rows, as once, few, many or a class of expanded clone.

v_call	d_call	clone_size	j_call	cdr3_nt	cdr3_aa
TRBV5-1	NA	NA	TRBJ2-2	TGCGCCAGCAGGTCCAGGGATAACACCGGGGAGCTGTTTTTT	CASRSRDNTGELFF
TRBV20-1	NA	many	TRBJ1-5	TGCAGTGCTAGAGATTTACAGGGTGGCAATCAGCCCCAGCATTTT	CSARDLQGGNQPQHF
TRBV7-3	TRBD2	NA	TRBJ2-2	TGTGCCAGCAGCCCCCGCCCCGCGGGGGGTTCAGGCGGGGAGCTGTTTTTT	CASSPRPAGGSGGELFF
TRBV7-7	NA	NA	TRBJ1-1	TGTGCCAGCAGCTTATTGGACGGATCGAACACTGAAGCTTTCTTT	CASSLLDGSNTEAFF
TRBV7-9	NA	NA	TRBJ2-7	TGTGCCAGCAGCTTGGGTGTTCAACGACCCTACGAGCAGTACTTC	CASSLGVQRPYEQYF
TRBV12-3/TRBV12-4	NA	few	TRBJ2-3	TGTGCCAGCAGTTTAAGTGGGCGGTCCCGCACAGATACGCAGTATTTT	CASSLSGRSRTDTQYF
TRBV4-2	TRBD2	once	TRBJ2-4	TGTGCCAGCAGCCCCTCAGTGGCGGGAGAAAACATTCAGTACTTC	CASSPSVAGENIQYF
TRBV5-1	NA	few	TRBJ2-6	TGCGCCAGCAGCTTGGGTGGGGCCAACGTCACTTTC	CASSLGGANVTF
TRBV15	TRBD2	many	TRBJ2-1	TGTGCCACCAGCAGAGACCGCGGGAGAACGAATGAGCAGTTCTTC	CATSRDRGRTNEQFF
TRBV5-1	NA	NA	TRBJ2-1	TGCGCCAGCAATACAGCGGTACCAACTTACAATGAGCAGTTCTTC	CASNTAVPTYNEQFF